This T cell receptor (beta chain) was found in a study of cytomegalovirus exposure and HLA in healthy donors. Study-wide points: Follow-up analysis seemed to connect common viral pathogens with several of the most significant clusters identified.

PCR involved 60 Vbeta and 13 Jbeta primers. Data came from immunoSEQ multiplex PCR; TCRdb stores just in-frame clones and leaves some out. The table records some 150,000 clones, approximately 80% of them present only once. Regarding this clone: The antigen is undetermined.

This CDR3 comprises 12 residues. Trimming took 5 bases from V and 6 from J, leaving 9 bases between them. Germline CDR1 reads MNHEY; CDR2 reads SMNVEV (reference sequence). This sequence joins TRBV27 and TRBJ2-3; maybe TRBD1 (5 bases). The specimen sequenced was PBMCs. This clonotype was obtained from a man aged 25-45 years in good health and CMV-seropositive. Here the CDR3 DNA reads TGTGCCAGCAGTAAGGGGTGGGATACGCAGTATTTT. This gives the protein CASSKGWDTQYF.